The clone carrying this TCR beta chain has just a few counts. These data come from a study of blood T cell repertoires in COVID-19. On the study more broadly: There were acute and convalescent COVID-19 samples, and they came from the United States, Italy and Spain.

Clones were read by immunoSEQ multiplex PCR, and TCRdb kept only the in-frame ones, dropping some. The sample has 200,000 to 250,000 clones, over 75% seen once. CDR1 and CDR2 (germline): MNHEY, SVGAGI. V dropped 6 bases and J dropped 7; count of bases not matched to a gene: 5. The CDR3 has 13 residues. This chain uses TRBV6-5 with TRBJ2-1; 8 bases fit TRBD1. Sequenced input: peripheral blood. The clonotype originates from a man older than 75 with acute or convalescent COVID-19. DNA for the CDR3: TGTGCCAGCAGCCGACAGGGGATGAATGAGCAGTTCTTC. Translating it yields CASSRQGMNEQFF.